A selection of T cell receptor beta chains follows, all from one sample in a study of blood T cells in healthy people across ages. TCRdb re-called the 5' RACE reads with MiXCR, one entry per CDR3 protein. The data contain 1.5 million to 2 million distinct CDR3 sequences, 28% of them singletons. The specimen was blood. All receptors come from a woman between 25 and 40 years old in good health. CDR3s include the opening cysteine and the closing phenylalanine or tryptophan. Fields, in order: J gene, V gene, D gene, CDR3 length, clone size, CDR3 protein, CDR3 DNA. The D gene is left open where the match is weak. Expanded clones are given a class, and other clones once, few, many or no size at all.

>TRBJ2-3|TRBV7-9|TRBD1|15|few
CSSSFQGAVTDTQYF
TGTTCCAGCAGCTTTCAGGGGGCGGTCACAGATACGCAGTATTTT
>TRBJ2-7|TRBV29-1|TRBD2|15|many
CSAGGPGLEGYEQYF
TGCAGCGCGGGCGGGCCGGGACTAGAAGGCTACGAGCAGTACTTC
>TRBJ1-1|TRBV5-5|NA|15|few
CASSLYLRERVQAFF
TGTGCCAGCAGCTTGTATCTCCGGGAGCGGGTTCAAGCTTTCTTT
>TRBJ2-7|TRBV7-9|NA|16|NA
CASSGGLAFSYNEQYF
TGTGCCAGCAGCGGCGGTTTAGCCTTTTCCTACAATGAGCAGTACTTC
>TRBJ2-5|TRBV5-4|NA|14|NA
CASSQRTPPGTQYF
TGTGCCAGCAGCCAAAGGACCCCCCCAGGAACCCAGTACTTC
>TRBJ1-5|TRBV7-9|NA|18|NA
CASSLVVGPLDSNQPQHF
TGTGCCAGCAGCTTAGTAGTTGGGCCCCTCGATAGCAATCAGCCCCAGCATTTT
>TRBJ2-5|TRBV16|NA|14|NA
CASSQSAGLETQYF
TGTGCCAGCAGCCAATCTGCCGGGTTGGAGACCCAGTACTTC
>TRBJ1-1|TRBV5-1|NA|14|once
CASCLGDVNTEAFF
TGCGCCAGCTGCCTGGGGGACGTGAACACTGAAGCTTTCTTT
>TRBJ2-2|TRBV5-1|NA|14|NA
CASSLEGQTGELFF
TGCGCCAGCAGCTTGGAGGGGCAGACCGGGGAGCTGTTTTTT
>TRBJ2-1|TRBV6-2/TRBV6-3|NA|13|NA
CASSRLGSGMQFF
TGTGCCAGCAGTCGCCTCGGATCGGGGATGCAGTTCTTC
>TRBJ1-1|TRBV20-1|NA|14|NA
CSARVSGVPTEAFF
TGCAGTGCTAGAGTTAGCGGGGTCCCCACTGAAGCTTTCTTT
>TRBJ1-6|TRBV7-2|TRBD1|15|few
CASSLVPGGNSPLHF
TGTGCCAGCAGCTTAGTCCCAGGGGGAAATTCACCCCTCCACTTT
>TRBJ1-2|TRBV10-3|NA|14|NA
CAIRERDTGDGYTF
TGTGCCATCAGGGAAAGGGACACTGGGGATGGCTACACCTTC
>TRBJ2-4|TRBV2|NA|16|NA
CASMKGDVPAKNIQYF
TGTGCCAGCATGAAGGGGGACGTACCAGCCAAAAACATTCAGTACTTC
>TRBJ2-1|TRBV19|TRBD1|15|NA
CASSPGQTNYNEQFF
TGTGCCAGTAGCCCGGGACAGACAAACTACAATGAGCAGTTCTTC
>TRBJ1-4|TRBV12-3/TRBV12-4|NA|12|NA
CTSSLDSEKLFF
TGTACCAGCAGTTTAGATAGTGAAAAACTGTTTTTT
>TRBJ2-5|TRBV7-9|NA|13|few
CASSGGTALAQYF
TGTGCCAGCAGCGGAGGGACAGCGCTTGCCCAGTACTTC
>TRBJ1-5|TRBV6-1|NA|15|NA
CASSEPQGPTWPQHF
TGTGCCAGCAGCGAACCACAGGGACCCACATGGCCCCAGCATTTT
>TRBJ2-3|TRBV3-1|TRBD2|15|NA
CASRRAGERTDTQYF
TGTGCCAGCAGGCGAGCGGGGGAACGCACAGATACGCAGTATTTT
>TRBJ2-7|TRBV18|NA|12|many
CASSPPERALYF
TGTGCCAGCTCACCCCCGGAACGGGCTCTGTACTTC
>TRBJ1-5|TRBV6-1|TRBD1|15|NA
CASSEGTGSGQTQHF
TGTGCCAGCAGTGAAGGGACAGGGTCCGGGCAGACCCAGCATTTT
>TRBJ2-7|TRBV9|NA|14|NA
CAVPGTDGSYEQYF
TGTGCCGTACCGGGGACGGACGGGTCCTACGAGCAGTACTTC
>TRBJ2-7|TRBV3-1|NA|15|many
CASSRPGRISYEQYF
TGTGCCAGCAGCCGACCGGGACGGATCTCCTACGAGCAGTACTTC
>TRBJ2-1|TRBV29-1|NA|12|NA
CSVEAGSPKEFF
TGCAGCGTTGAAGCCGGGTCCCCAAAGGAGTTCTTC
>TRBJ2-3|TRBV9|NA|14|NA
CASSRQLNTDTQYF
TGTGCCAGCAGCCGACAGCTTAACACAGATACGCAGTATTTT
>TRBJ2-7|TRBV6-5|NA|15|many
CASTRTDLPPYEQYF
TGTGCCAGTACCCGGACAGACTTGCCGCCCTACGAGCAGTACTTC
>TRBJ2-2|TRBV28|NA|15|few
CASSPDPRLPGELFF
TGTGCCAGCAGCCCGGACCCTCGTCTACCCGGGGAGCTGTTTTTT
>TRBJ2-6|TRBV5-1|TRBD1|15|few
CASGQGASGANVLTF
TGCGCCAGCGGCCAGGGGGCCTCTGGGGCCAACGTCCTGACTTTC
>TRBJ2-5|TRBV29-1|TRBD1|14|many
CSVIQTGTRETQYF
TGCAGCGTTATCCAGACAGGGACCCGAGAGACCCAGTACTTC
>TRBJ1-5|TRBV6-5|NA|16|NA
CASSYSWRVEGQPQHF
TGTGCCAGCAGTTACTCATGGAGGGTTGAGGGACAGCCCCAGCATTTT
>TRBJ2-1|TRBV12-3/TRBV12-4|NA|11|many
CASRLTVEQFF
TGTGCCAGCAGGTTGACAGTCGAGCAGTTCTTC
>TRBJ2-7|TRBV3-1|NA|14|NA
CASSLRTSYNEQYF
TGTGCCAGCAGCCTAAGGACTTCCTACAATGAGCAGTACTTC
>TRBJ1-2|TRBV7-9|NA|15|NA
CASSFTGATNYGYTF
TGTGCCAGCAGCTTCACAGGCGCCACTAACTATGGCTACACCTTC
>TRBJ2-5|TRBV4-3|NA|14|NA
CASSQVGNEETQYF
TGCGCCAGCAGCCAAGTGGGGAACGAAGAGACCCAGTACTTC
>TRBJ2-7|TRBV4-3|NA|18|many
CASSQEARGRANPYEQYF
TGCGCCAGCAGCCAAGAGGCCCGCGGCAGGGCTAACCCCTACGAGCAGTACTTC
>TRBJ2-1|TRBV24-1|NA|16|many
CATSDFGATGNNEQFF
TGTGCCACCAGTGATTTTGGGGCCACGGGTAACAATGAGCAGTTCTTC
>TRBJ2-7|TRBV2|NA|15|few
CASSGLLSVLYEQYF
TGTGCCAGCAGTGGATTGCTTTCCGTTCTCTACGAGCAGTACTTC
>TRBJ2-4|TRBV9|NA|15|many
CASSANTLAKNIQYF
TGTGCCAGCAGCGCTAACACCTTAGCCAAAAACATTCAGTACTTC
>TRBJ2-4|TRBV28|NA|10|many
CASSFGEQYF
TGTGCCAGCAGTTTCGGGGAGCAGTACTTC
>TRBJ2-5|TRBV9|NA|14|NA
CASSVEGRTETQYF
TGTGCCAGCAGCGTAGAAGGGCGGACGGAGACCCAGTACTTC
>TRBJ2-7|TRBV5-1|TRBD2|15|many
CASSGRGLSADEQYF
TGCGCCAGCAGCGGGAGGGGACTGAGCGCGGACGAGCAGTACTTC
>TRBJ2-5|TRBV7-2|NA|13|NA
CASGSRIGETQYF
TGTGCCAGCGGTTCCAGGATCGGGGAGACCCAGTACTTC
>TRBJ2-7|TRBV29-1|TRBD2|13|few
CSAPGLSSYEQYF
TGCAGCGCGCCGGGACTAAGCTCCTACGAGCAGTACTTC
>TRBJ1-2|TRBV7-2|TRBD1|16|few
CASSPGGRGGRYGYTF
TGTGCCAGCAGCCCAGGAGGGCGAGGGGGCCGCTATGGCTACACCTTC
>TRBJ2-7|TRBV5-1|NA|14|few
CASRGGDSDYEQYF
TGCGCCAGCAGGGGGGGGGACAGCGACTACGAGCAGTACTTC